This paragraph covers one T cell receptor beta chain sequence. This record comes from a study of blood T cell repertoires in COVID-19. Study at large: Donors in the United States, Italy and Spain gave samples during acute or convalescent COVID-19. The analysed material was cDNA or gDNA that came from T cells, B-cell-depleted T cells, or PBMCs.

The V segment lost 0 bases and the J segment 0 bases; nucleotides outside the gene matches: 3. The CDR3 loop spans 16 amino acids. CDR1 is SGHRS, CDR2 YFSETQ, per germline. Assay: immunoSEQ multiplex PCR; the TCRdb copy retains only in-frame clones and omits some. The repertoire holds around 300,000 clones, with around nine tenths as singletons. Ages ranged from about 18 to 89 years, with residence in 20 to 30 US areas. All recovered Cohort 3 donors got two negative PCRs, got clearance, or saw symptom resolution. The sequenced sample consisted of PBMCs or T cells enriched from blood (not recorded which). The receptor was derived from a woman between 40 and 50 years old who had recovered from COVID-19. This chain links TRBV5-1 with TRBJ1-3, with 7 nucleotides matching TRBD1. In DNA, the CDR3 is TGCGCCAGCAGCTTGGGGACAGGCATCTCTGGAAACACCATATATTTT. Its protein product is CASSLGTGISGNTIYF.